This T cell receptor beta chain comes out of a study of T cells in localized non-small cell lung cancer. This table comes from immunoSEQ multiplex PCR, and its TCRdb copy is limited to in-frame clones, with some not included. The sample lists some 27,000 clones; about 88% were seen once. This CDR3 contains 11 residues. Germline loops: CDR1 MDHEN, CDR2 SYDVKM. Trimming stripped 5 bases from V and 5 bases from J, with 7 bases between. The rearrangement uses TRBV28 and TRBJ2-7; D is perhaps TRBD1 (5 bases). The sample here was peripheral blood, taken before any cancer treatment. This receptor was obtained from a female donor older than 55 with stage III squamous cell lung carcinoma. CDR3 nucleotide sequence: TGTGCCAGCAGTAGGGGTCACGAGCAGTACTTC. Its translation: CASSRGHEQYF.